The 12 T cell receptor beta chains below all came from one sample that was sequenced in a study of cytomegalovirus exposure and HLA in healthy donors. This PCR relied on a set of 60 Vbeta primers and 13 Jbeta primers. Using immunoSEQ multiplex PCR, the repertoire was profiled, and TCRdb retains in-frame clones only, with some absent. The data contain around 180,000 clones, more than 65% of them singletons. Source material: PBMCs. The receptor source for this set is a woman aged 50 to 60 in good health and CMV-seronegative.

This clone was observed a handful of times. The chain employs TRBV5-6 and TRBJ1-2; 7 bases are shared with TRBD1. Germline assignment: CDR1 SGHDT and CDR2 YYEEEE. CDR3 length: 13 residues. V trimming: 1 base; J trimming: 6 bases; junction bases outside the gene matches: 3. CDR3 loop: CASSLRQGDGYTF. In DNA, the CDR3 is TGTGCCAGCAGCTTGAGGCAGGGGGATGGCTACACCTTC.

The CDR3 bases are TGCGCCAGCTCCAGGGGGGATACGCAGTATTTT. The encoded protein is CASSRGDTQYF. The gene calls are TRBV10-1 and TRBJ2-3; TRBD1 matches 7 bases. Germline trimming cut 8 bases from V and 6 bases from J; bases unmatched to any gene: 2. Germline V gene data show CDR1 as WNHNN and CDR2 as SYGVQD (reference sequence). The CDR3 contains 11 residues.

The CDR3 reads CATSFGGAGGSDTQYF. The CDR3 coding sequence is TGTGCCACCAGCTTCGGCGGAGCGGGAGGTTCAGATACGCAGTATTTT. This chain links TRBV15 with TRBJ2-3; 9 bases map to TRBD2. CDR3 size: 16 residues. With V trimmed by 5 bases and J by 4 bases, 10 bases remained unmatched. Germline V CDR1 and CDR2: LNHNV, YYDKDF (reference sequence).

The chain employs TRBV6-1 and TRBJ1-2, with D perhaps matching TRBD1 (5 bases). Germline V gene lookup returns CDR1 MNHNS and CDR2 SASEGT. The CDR3 consists of 12 residues. Trimming took off 6 bases at V and 4 bases at J, with 9 bases between the two ends. CDR3 region: CASRGPSYGYTF. Written as DNA, the CDR3 is TGTGCCAGCAGGGGGCCCTCCTATGGCTACACCTTC.

This chain links TRBV5-1 with TRBJ2-2, with D tentatively TRBD2 (6 bases). This CDR3 region has 14 residues. The germline V gene encodes CDR1 SGHRS and CDR2 YFSETQ. Trimming pared 4 bases from V and 4 bases from J, leaving 11 bases between. CDR3 residues: CASSLGGPTGELFF. The CDR3 bases are TGCGCCAGCAGCCTCGGGGGACCCACCGGGGAGCTGTTTTTT.

This chain links TRBV5-1 with TRBJ2-5; the match to TRBD1 covers 11 bases. The J call may be in error: the DNA end matches TRBJ2-7 better. The germline CDR1 and CDR2 sequences are SGHRS and YFSETQ. The CDR3 sequence is 14 residues long. CDR3 in DNA: TGCGCCAGCAGCAGACCGGGACAGGGGGGCGAGCAGTACTTC. This sequence encodes CASSRPGQGGEQYF.

This clone was seen a handful of times. The identical CDR3 is also encoded by other nucleotide sequences in the sample. V usage is TRBV7-3 and J usage is TRBJ1-1; D might be TRBD1 (5 bases). The CDR3 runs to 13 residues. V lost 2 bases, J lost 1 base, and 5 bases lay in between. Germline V CDR1 and CDR2: SGHTA, FQGTGA. Here the CDR3 reads CASSLDRNTEAFF. DNA for the CDR3: TGTGCCAGCAGCTTAGACAGGAACACTGAAGCTTTCTTT.

The J gene is TRBJ1-2, the V gene TRBV7-9; TRBD1 matches at 9 bases. The germline V gene has CDR1 SEHNR and CDR2 FQNEAQ (reference sequence). J was trimmed by 6 bases and V by 5 bases; bases with no gene match: 10. The CDR3 extends over 15 amino acids. The CDR3, as DNA: TGTGCCAGCAGCCCCCACCTTCGGACAGGGGATGGCTACACCTTC. The encoded protein is CASSPHLRTGDGYTF.

The count of this clone is one. This chain joins TRBV29-1 and TRBJ1-4; weak D call: TRBD1 (5 bases). This CDR3 region has 12 residues. Germline CDR1 is SQVTM and CDR2 is ANQGSEA. Trimming left V 4 bases short and J 6 bases short, with 9 bases between. In nucleotides, the CDR3 is TGCAGCGTTGCCAGGGCGGATGAAAAACTGTTTTTT. Residues: CSVARADEKLFF.

The chain is built from TRBV7-9 and TRBJ2-7; possibly TRBD1 for D (6 bases). Germline V gene data show CDR1 as SEHNR and CDR2 as FQNEAQ (reference sequence). This CDR3 spans 13 amino acids. Trimming took 7 bases from V and 2 from J, leaving 12 bases between them. The CDR3 here is CASNRDTAYEQYF. CDR3 nucleotide sequence: TGTGCCAGCAACCGGGACACAGCCTACGAGCAGTACTTC.

The chain couples TRBV19 to TRBJ1-1, with 10 positions matching TRBD1. The CDR3 contains 15 residues. Germline V gene lookup returns CDR1 LNHDA and CDR2 SQIVND (reference sequence). The V gene end was trimmed by 6 bases and the J gene end by 5 bases; junction bases not matched to a gene: 9. The CDR3 here is CASRTWRQGATEAFF. The CDR3 DNA follows: TGTGCCAGTAGGACCTGGAGACAGGGGGCGACTGAAGCTTTCTTT.

There are a few counts of this clone. The chain joins TRBV6-5 to TRBJ1-1; D is uncertain. Germline V gene data show CDR1 as MNHEY and CDR2 as SVGAGI. The CDR3 totals 14 residues. V lost 6 bases to trimming and J lost 0 bases, with 11 bases between them. The CDR3 nucleotides are TGTGCCAGCAGCCGCCGGGAAGTGAACACTGAAGCTTTCTTT. This codes for CASSRREVNTEAFF.